This T cell receptor (beta chain) was observed in a study of T cell responses to AZD1222 COVID-19 vaccine. The CDR3 has 12 amino acids. V lost 4 bases and J lost 3, with 7 bases in between. Germline CDR1 and CDR2: SGDLS and YYNGEE. Using immunoSEQ multiplex PCR, the repertoire was profiled, and TCRdb retains in-frame clones only, with some absent. The data contain about 120,000 clones, about 86% of them singletons. Sequenced here: peripheral blood, sampled 28 days after the second AZD1222 dose. The chain carries TRBV9 and TRBJ1-2; D not resolved. This TCR came from an adult who received the AZD1222 COVID-19 vaccine. The CDR3 loop reads CASSRSDYGYTF. CDR3 coding DNA: TGTGCCAGCAGCCGCAGTGACTATGGCTACACCTTC.